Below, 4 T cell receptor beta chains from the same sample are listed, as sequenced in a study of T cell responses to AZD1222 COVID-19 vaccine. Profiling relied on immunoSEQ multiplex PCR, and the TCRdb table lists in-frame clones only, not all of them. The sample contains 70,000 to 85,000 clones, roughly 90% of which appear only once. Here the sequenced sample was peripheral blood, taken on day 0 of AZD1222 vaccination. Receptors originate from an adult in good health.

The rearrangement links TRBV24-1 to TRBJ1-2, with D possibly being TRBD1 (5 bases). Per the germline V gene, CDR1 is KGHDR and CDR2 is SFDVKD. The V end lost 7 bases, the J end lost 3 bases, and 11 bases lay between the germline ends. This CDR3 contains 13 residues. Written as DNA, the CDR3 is TGTGCCACCAGCTATGACAGAGACTATGGCTACACCTTC. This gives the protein CATSYDRDYGYTF.

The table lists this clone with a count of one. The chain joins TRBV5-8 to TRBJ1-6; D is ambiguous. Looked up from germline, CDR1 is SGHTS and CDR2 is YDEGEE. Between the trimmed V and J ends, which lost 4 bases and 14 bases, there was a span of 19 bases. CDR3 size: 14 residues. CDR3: CASSKTLDPNSLHF. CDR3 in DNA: TGTGCCAGCAGCAAAACGTTGGACCCGAACTCCCTCCACTTT.

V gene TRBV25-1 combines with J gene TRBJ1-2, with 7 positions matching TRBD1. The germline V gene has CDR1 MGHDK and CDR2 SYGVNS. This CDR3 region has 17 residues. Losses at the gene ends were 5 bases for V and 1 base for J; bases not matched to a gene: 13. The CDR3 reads CASSNPGQAEGNYGYTF. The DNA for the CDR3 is TGTGCCAGCAGTAACCCAGGACAGGCGGAGGGTAACTATGGCTACACCTTC.

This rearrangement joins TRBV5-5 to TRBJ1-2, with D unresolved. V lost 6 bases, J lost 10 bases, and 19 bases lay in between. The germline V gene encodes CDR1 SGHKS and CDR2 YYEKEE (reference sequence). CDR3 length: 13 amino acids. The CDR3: CASTISGERVYTF. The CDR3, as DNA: TGTGCCAGCACCATCTCTGGAGAAAGGGTCTACACCTTC.